These 28 T cell receptor beta chains share one sample of origin, sequenced in a study of human T cells and chemical hapten exposure (dated by TCRdb to the early 2020s). Library construction relied on RACE. This sample was sequenced with a NextSeq 500. TCRdb ran its own pipeline on the public reads, namely fastp trimming at Q25 and MiXCR clone calling, and kept in-frame beta chains. When rows share a CDR3 protein, they turn into one entry using the most common DNA and genes. Within this sample are some 78,000 distinct CDR3 sequences, with about 9% of them counted one time only. The ten largest clones take up 1.5% to 1.7% of the sample. The meaning of the sample's time point label: healthy volunteer bleed at 6 weeks. Total RNA was isolated from unfractionated whole blood collected in Tempus Blood RNA tubes. The sequenced material came from whole blood. All receptors come from a male donor in good health. Some clones in this sample may be carry-over from other donors' samples.

The V gene is TRBV3-2, the J gene TRBJ1-4; the D call TRBD1 from the table was never checked on the DNA. TRBV3-2 is annotated as a pseudogene. The CDR3 contains 15 residues. The CDR3 DNA reads as TGTGCCAGCAGCGATGGCGACAGGGTGGGGGAAAAACTGTTTTTT. It translates to CASSDGDRVGEKLFF.

This clonotype was observed a handful of times. This chain connects TRBV7-8 to TRBJ1-6, with 7 bases aligning to TRBD1. In germline, CDR1 is SGHVS, CDR2 FQNEAQ. The CDR3 covers 15 residues. The V gene end was trimmed by 5 bases and the J gene end by 9 bases; junction bases not matched to a gene: 10. The CDR3 is CASSPEGQWLSPLHF. The CDR3 nucleotides are TGTGCCAGCAGCCCAGAGGGACAGTGGCTTTCACCCCTCCACTTT. Filled out from reference TRBV7-8 and TRBJ1-6, the complete variable domain reads GAGVSQSPRYKVAKRGQDVALRCDPISGHVSLFWYQQALGQGPEFLTYFQNEAQLDKSGLPSDRFFAERPEGSVSTLKIQRTQQEDSAVYLCASSPEGQWLSPLHFGNGTRLTVT.

This clonotype was observed a few times. The V gene is TRBV7-2, the J gene TRBJ2-1; 7 nucleotides match TRBD2. Germline V gene lookup returns CDR1 SGHTA and CDR2 FQGNSA. After removal of 5 bases from V and 2 bases from J, the junction contained 9 bases not matched to a gene. The length of the CDR3 is 16 residues. The CDR3 loop reads CASSKLAGTTYNEQFF. The CDR3 DNA is TGTGCCAGCAGCAAACTAGCCGGGACTACCTACAATGAGCAGTTCTTC.

This clonotype was counted a few times. The V and J genes are TRBV7-2 and TRBJ2-3; D might be TRBD1 (6 bases). Germline V gene sequence: CDR1 SGHTA, CDR2 FQGNSA. With 1 base removed from V and 0 bases from J, the gap between germline ends came to 8 bases. CDR3 size: 15 residues. CDR3 in amino acids: CASSLGGPSTDTQYF. In nucleotides, the CDR3 is TGTGCCAGCAGCTTAGGGGGGCCAAGCACAGATACGCAGTATTTT.

This clonotype was observed many times. J is TRBJ1-2 and V is TRBV10-3; TRBD1 matches at 11 bases. The germline V gene has CDR1 ENHRY and CDR2 SYGVKD. The CDR3 has 15 amino acids. The ends lost 11 bases at V and 5 bases at J; junction bases unmatched: 13. CDR3 sequence: CAADQNGQGAYGYTF. The CDR3 coding sequence is TGTGCCGCCGACCAAAATGGACAGGGGGCATATGGCTACACCTTC.

This clonotype was seen many times. The CDR3 region is CASSPFWGEAFF. The CDR3 nucleotides read TGTGCCAGCAGCCCCTTCTGGGGTGAAGCTTTCTTT. The J gene is TRBJ1-1, the V gene TRBV6-1; D is unresolved. V was shortened by 6 bases and J by 7 bases, with 12 bases between the two germline ends. Per germline, CDR1 MNHNS and CDR2 SASEGT. CDR3 length: 12 amino acids.

The chain uses TRBV12-3 or TRBV12-4 and TRBJ1-6; 7 bases are a match to TRBD1. CDR3 length equals 15 residues. V was clipped by 6 bases and J by 5 bases; unmatched bases: 7. CDR3 loop: CASSPPGTDNSPLHF. CDR3 DNA sequence: TGTGCCAGCAGCCCCCCCGGGACAGATAATTCACCCCTCCACTTT.

This clonotype showed up just a few times. This chain connects TRBV11-2 to TRBJ2-3, with D possibly matching TRBD2 (6 bases). The V and J ends lost 4 bases and 4 bases respectively, with 9 bases between them. The CDR3 runs 13 residues. Per germline, CDR1 SGHAT and CDR2 FQNNGV. CDR3 region: CASSSVAADTQYF. The CDR3 DNA reads TGTGCCAGCAGCTCAGTAGCGGCAGATACGCAGTATTTT.

Many counts were recorded for this clonotype. The CDR3 region has the DNA TGTGCCACTAAGATTCAGGGGGCAGGACAGCCCCAGCATTTT. Protein sequence: CATKIQGAGQPQHF. This chain links TRBV6-2 or TRBV6-3 with TRBJ1-5, with 8 bases identical to TRBD1. The CDR3 extends over 14 amino acids. Germline CDR1 reads MNHEY; CDR2 reads SVGEGT. Germline trimming cut 10 bases from V and 7 bases from J; bases unmatched to any gene: 12.

This clonotype was counted between two and nine times. The V call is TRBV29-1, the J call TRBJ2-7, with D perhaps TRBD2 (5 bases). V gave up 3 bases and J gave up 6 bases, with 15 bases separating them. Germline assignment: CDR1 SQVTM and CDR2 ANQGSEA. This CDR3 is 13 amino acids long. DNA of the CDR3: TGCAGCGTTGAGGGGAGCCCAGGACTCGAGCAGTACTTC. This sequence encodes CSVEGSPGLEQYF.

V gene TRBV29-1 combines with J gene TRBJ2-5; 7 bases are a match to TRBD1. The CDR3 loop spans 17 amino acids. The J segment lost 1 base and the V segment lost 2 bases, leaving 13 bases of the junction unmatched. Germline V gene data show CDR1 as SQVTM and CDR2 as ANQGSEA. The CDR3 here is CSVEHPLGTAFQETQYF. The CDR3 nucleotides are TGCAGCGTTGAACACCCTCTGGGGACAGCTTTCCAAGAGACCCAGTACTTC.

This chain connects TRBV7-9 to TRBJ1-4, with D unclear. Germline V gene lookup returns CDR1 SEHNR and CDR2 FQNEAQ (reference sequence). With 1 base removed from V and 0 bases from J, the gap between germline ends came to 6 bases. CDR3 length equals 15 residues. CDR3 nucleotides: TGTGCCAGCAGCTTAGAGGGTGCAACTAATGAAAAACTGTTTTTT. Its protein is CASSLEGATNEKLFF.

This clonotype occurred a few times. The chain uses TRBV24-1 and TRBJ2-1; 11 bases fit TRBD2. This CDR3 contains 14 residues. Germline V gives CDR1 KGHDR, CDR2 SFDVKD. Trimming cost V 7 bases and J 8 bases; bases outside gene matches: 6. The CDR3 here is CATSSGTSGYEQFF. In DNA form, the CDR3 reads TGTGCCACCAGCTCCGGGACTAGCGGTTATGAGCAGTTCTTC.

The chain is built from TRBV10-3 and TRBJ1-1; 8 bases map to TRBD1. CDR1 and CDR2 from the germline V gene are ENHRY and SYGVKD. The trim removed 2 bases at V and 1 base at J, leaving 6 bases unmatched. The CDR3 has 16 amino acids. The CDR3 here is CAISEPGTGGNTEAFF. The CDR3 DNA follows: TGTGCCATCAGTGAGCCCGGGACAGGAGGGAACACTGAAGCTTTCTTT.

The sample holds many counts of this clonotype. The V and J genes are TRBV18 and TRBJ2-1; weak D call: TRBD1 (6 bases). CDR1 KGHSH and CDR2 LQKENI come from the germline V gene. The CDR3 runs 15 residues. The V end was cut by 4 bases, the J end by 0 bases, with 10 bases between. For the CDR3, the DNA is TGTGCCAGCTCACGGTCAGGGGACTCCTACAATGAGCAGTTCTTC. Its protein is CASSRSGDSYNEQFF.

The rearrangement uses TRBV7-2 and TRBJ2-1; 12 nucleotides match TRBD1. After removal of 5 bases from V and 7 bases from J, the junction contained 9 bases not matched to a gene. This CDR3 region has 16 residues. Germline V CDR1 and CDR2: SGHTA, FQGNSA. CDR3 loop: CASSPQGDRGRNEQFF. CDR3 sequence (DNA): TGTGCCAGCAGCCCTCAAGGGGACAGGGGGCGAAATGAGCAGTTCTTC.

There are a few counts of this clonotype. CDR3 bases: TGTGCCACCAGCAGGGAGGACATCGGGGAGTACCAAGAGACCCAGTACTTC. Translating gives CATSREDIGEYQETQYF. J is TRBJ2-5 and V is TRBV15; D might be TRBD1 or TRBD2, each matching 5 bases. Trimming cost V 3 bases and J 0 bases, with 17 bases left between them. Per the germline V gene, CDR1 is LNHNV and CDR2 is YYDKDF (reference sequence). The CDR3 spans 17 residues. Using reference TRBV15 and TRBJ2-5 for the parts outside the CDR3, the full variable domain is DAMVIQNPRYQVTQFGKPVTLSCSQTLNHNVMYWYQQKSSQAPKLLFHYYDKDFNNEADTPDNFQSRRPNTSFCFLDIRSPGLGDTAMYLCATSREDIGEYQETQYFGPGTRLLVL.

This rearrangement joins TRBV2 to TRBJ2-1, with a weak D call TRBD2 (6 bases). In germline, CDR1 is SNHLY, CDR2 FYNNEI. The CDR3 runs to 13 residues. V was clipped by 2 bases and J by 5 bases, with 7 bases between them. CDR3 region: CASSETGDNEQFF. Here the CDR3 DNA reads TGTGCCAGCAGTGAAACGGGGGACAATGAGCAGTTCTTC.

V usage is TRBV7-9 and J usage is TRBJ2-1, with 12 bases lining up with TRBD2. The CDR3 covers 19 residues. Trimming took 5 bases from V and 0 from J; bases not matched to a gene: 11. Per the germline V gene, CDR1 is SEHNR and CDR2 is FQNEAQ (reference sequence). The CDR3 loop is CASSRPGTSGRSSYNEQFF. The CDR3 DNA is TGTGCCAGCAGCCGTCCCGGGACTAGCGGGCGAAGCTCCTACAATGAGCAGTTCTTC.

The rearrangement uses TRBV7-2 and TRBJ2-5; D gene uncertain. Trimming removed 1 base from V and 5 bases from J, with 5 bases in between. Germline CDR1 SGHTA, CDR2 FQGNSA. The CDR3 spans 12 residues. CDR3 in DNA: TGTGCCAGCAGCTTAGGCGCCGAGACCCAGTACTTC. This gives the protein CASSLGAETQYF.

This clonotype was seen more than once but under ten times. The J gene is TRBJ2-1, the V gene TRBV5-1, with D perhaps given as TRBD1 or TRBD2 (6 bases each). From germline, CDR1 is SGHRS and CDR2 YFSETQ. V was pared by 0 bases and J by 10 bases, with 20 bases between. CDR3 size: 16 residues. The CDR3 DNA reads as TGCGCCAGCAGCTTGGAGGGGGGATCGGTACAACGGGAGCAGTTCTTC. It codes for CASSLEGGSVQREQFF.

This clonotype was observed a few times. The chain employs TRBV3-1 and TRBJ2-7, with D possibly being TRBD1 or TRBD2 (6 bases each). The germline gives CDR1 LGHDT, CDR2 YNNKEL (reference sequence). The CDR3 runs to 15 residues. V gave up 4 bases and J gave up 6 bases, with 19 bases separating them. The DNA of the CDR3 is TGTGCCAGCAGCCCCCCAAGGGGGGAATCCGGCGAGCAGTACTTC. Protein sequence: CASSPPRGESGEQYF.

This clonotype was found a few times. The CDR3 region is CASSQDIRISYEQYF. The CDR3, as DNA: TGCGCCAGCAGCCAAGATATTAGGATCTCCTACGAGCAGTACTTC. The gene calls are TRBV4-1 and TRBJ2-7; D is ambiguous. CDR1 is MGHRA, CDR2 YSYEKL, per germline. The CDR3 sequence is 15 residues long. The V and J ends lost 0 bases and 0 bases respectively, with 9 bases between them.

In its sample, this clonotype was seen a few times. This rearrangement joins TRBV20-1 to TRBJ2-3; 8 bases map to TRBD2. Germline V gene data show CDR1 as DFQATT and CDR2 as SNEGSKA (reference sequence). With V trimmed by 5 bases and J by 0 bases, 7 bases remained unmatched. The CDR3 loop spans 15 amino acids. CDR3 protein: CSASGLALSTDTQYF. The CDR3 DNA reads as TGCAGTGCTTCAGGACTAGCCCTTAGCACAGATACGCAGTATTTT.

This clonotype was observed a handful of times. The CDR3 reads CASSPKAPPDTQYF. The CDR3 DNA follows: TGTGCCAGCTCACCCAAGGCCCCCCCGGATACGCAGTATTTT. The chain links TRBV18 to TRBJ2-3; D call uncertain. Trimming removed 3 bases at V and 6 bases at J, with 13 bases between. The CDR3 runs to 14 residues. Germline V CDR1 and CDR2: KGHSH, LQKENI.

This chain joins TRBV10-1 and TRBJ1-6; D possibly corresponds to TRBD1 (5 bases). Per germline, CDR1 WNHNN and CDR2 SYGVQD (reference sequence). V lost 5 bases to trimming and J lost 1 base, with 18 bases between them. The CDR3 loop spans 18 amino acids. The CDR3 spells CASSPQTNRRSYNSPLHF. CDR3 nucleotide sequence: TGCGCCAGCAGTCCGCAGACGAACAGGCGATCCTATAATTCACCCCTCCACTTT.

The rearrangement links TRBV4-1 to TRBJ2-7; maybe TRBD1 (6 bases). Trimming pared 4 bases from V and 1 base from J, leaving 14 bases between. Germline V CDR1 and CDR2: MGHRA, YSYEKL. The CDR3 sequence is 15 residues long. The CDR3 loop reads CASSPRNRGSYEQYF. DNA of the CDR3: TGCGCCAGCAGCCCGCGCAATAGGGGGTCCTACGAGCAGTACTTC.

The CDR3 protein is CSARDFAAPNNEQFF. The CDR3 nucleotides read TGCAGTGCTAGAGATTTCGCGGCCCCGAACAATGAGCAGTTCTTC. This rearrangement joins TRBV20-1 to TRBJ2-1; D unresolved. The CDR3 sequence is 15 residues long. The ends were cut back, 0 bases at V and 5 bases at J, with 14 bases in the middle. From germline, CDR1 is DFQATT and CDR2 SNEGSKA (reference sequence).